The T cell receptor beta chain under discussion was sequenced for a study of cytomegalovirus exposure and HLA in healthy donors. General study results and limits: Later work found that TCR association rates differed between HLA loci; DRB1 had the most and HLA-C the fewest. Likely technical artifact: a cluster of highly shared sequence variants.

Worth noting for this clone: Its antigen remains unknown.

This cohort consisted of healthy bone marrow donors. Vbeta (60) and Jbeta (13) primers were used in the PCR. Original methodology: In a later analysis, the count reached roughly 80 million unique TCR beta chains, with approximately 11 million shared. The method was immunoSEQ multiplex PCR; TCRdb's version includes in-frame clones alone and lacks a portion of them. D and trimming were read from the DNA, whereas the V and J calls and clone size are those reported in that table. The profile covers over 120,000 clones, with just under 85% appearing a single time and 1.4% taken by the ten largest. The sequencing sample was made of PBMCs. This TCR was sampled from a man aged 25-45 years in good health and CMV-seropositive.

CDR3: CASSEDGTGNTEAFF. The CDR3 DNA is TGTGCCAGCAGTGAAGACGGGACAGGGAACACTGAAGCTTTCTTT. J is TRBJ1-1 and V is TRBV9; TRBD1 matches at 8 bases. V lost 5 bases to trimming and J lost 1 base; unmatched junction nucleotides: 7. Germline CDR1 is SGDLS and CDR2 is YYNGEE. The CDR3 has 15 amino acids. Full variable domain (outside the CDR3, taken from reference TRBV9 and TRBJ1-1): DSGVTQTPKHLITATGQRVTLRCSPRSGDLSVYWYQQSLDQGLQFLIQYYNGEERAKGNILERFSAQQFPDLHSELNLSSLELGDSALYFCASSEDGTGNTEAFFGQGTRLTVV.